Each of the 18 T cell receptor beta chains below was sequenced from the same sample in a study of graft-versus-host responses after intestinal transplantation. These TCRs are of unknown antigen specificity. The table came from immunoSEQ multiplex PCR; TCRdb's copy has only in-frame clones and leaves some out. This repertoire shows around 100,000 clones, approximately 93% found once; its top ten account for 1% to 1.5%. The material sequenced was unstimulated CD8+ T cells sorted from spleen or lymph node cells, taken before transplant. Every receptor here comes from a human donor who was the organ donor for an intestinal transplant.

The chain joins TRBV7-9 to TRBJ1-2; D not certain. The CDR3 contains 15 residues. Germline lookup yields CDR1 SEHNR and CDR2 FQNEAQ (reference sequence). Deletions cut 5 bases from V and 4 bases from J, with 17 bases between. The CDR3 region is CASSARLGVGYGYTF. The CDR3 DNA follows: TGTGCCAGCAGCGCACGTCTTGGAGTGGGCTATGGCTACACCTTC.

The rearrangement uses TRBV5-1 and TRBJ2-1, with 14 nucleotides matching TRBD2. The CDR3 is 16 residues long. After removal of 4 bases from V and 7 bases from J, the junction contained 7 bases not matched to a gene. Germline loops: CDR1 SGHRS, CDR2 YFSETQ. CDR3 bases: TGCGCCAGCAGCGGGACTAGCGGGAGAGATGGGAATGAGCAGTTCTTC. This encodes CASSGTSGRDGNEQFF.

The genes are TRBV4-2 and TRBJ1-1; D may be TRBD1 (5 bases). V was cut by 0 bases and J by 3 bases, with 8 bases left in between. The germline CDR1 and CDR2 sequences are LGHNA and YNFKEQ. This CDR3 spans 14 amino acids. CDR3 nucleotide sequence: TGTGCCAGCAGCCAAGATGGGGGGGACACTGAAGCTTTCTTT. This translates into CASSQDGGDTEAFF.

V and J are TRBV4-1 and TRBJ2-7; a possible D gene is TRBD2 (6 bases). Trimming pared 0 bases from V and 1 base from J, leaving 16 bases between. This CDR3 is 17 amino acids long. Germline-derived CDR1 and CDR2 are MGHRA and YSYEKL. The CDR3 nucleotides are TGCGCCAGCAGCCAAGATTACGGGGGAACGCGGTCCTACGAGCAGTACTTC. Encoded protein: CASSQDYGGTRSYEQYF.

This clone came up a few times. J is TRBJ1-2 and V is TRBV5-4; 7 bases line up with TRBD1. Germline V lookup: CDR1 SGHNT, CDR2 YYREEE (reference sequence). The trim removed 1 base at V and 6 bases at J, leaving 3 bases unmatched. The length of the CDR3 is 13 residues. In DNA form, the CDR3 reads TGTGCCAGCAGCTTGACAGGGGAGGATGGCTACACCTTC. Its translation: CASSLTGEDGYTF.

V and J are TRBV4-2 and TRBJ2-7; TRBD1 might be the D (5 bases). The V and J ends lost 0 bases and 2 bases respectively, with 8 bases between them. The CDR3 runs to 14 residues. Germline values: CDR1 LGHNA, CDR2 YNFKEQ. The CDR3 reads CASSQDTRAYEQYF. CDR3 DNA sequence: TGTGCCAGCAGCCAAGATACCAGGGCCTACGAGCAGTACTTC.

This clone occurred a few times. This chain connects TRBV4-2 to TRBJ2-1; D assignment may be TRBD1 or TRBD2 (5 bases each). This CDR3 is 14 amino acids long. The ends were cut back, 3 bases at V and 7 bases at J, with 13 bases in the middle. Germline V gene data show CDR1 as LGHNA and CDR2 as YNFKEQ. DNA of the CDR3: TGTGCCAGCAGCCATCGGGACGGCGGGAATGAGCAGTTCTTC. Its translation is CASSHRDGGNEQFF.

This sequence joins TRBV5-1 and TRBJ2-3, with TRBD2 matching 8 bases. V was clipped by 0 bases and J by 2 bases; unmatched bases: 5. The CDR3 extends over 16 amino acids. Germline loops: CDR1 SGHRS, CDR2 YFSETQ. Written as DNA, the CDR3 is TGCGCCAGCAGCTTGGAGGCGGGGGGCCCCACAGATACGCAGTATTTT. Translated, it gives CASSLEAGGPTDTQYF. The whole variable domain, remainder taken from reference TRBV5-1 and TRBJ2-3, is KAGVTQTPRYLIKTRGQQVTLSCSPISGHRSVSWYQQTPGQGLQFLFEYFSETQRNKGNFPGRFSGRQFSNSRSEMNVSTLELGDSALYLCASSLEAGGPTDTQYFGPGTRLTVL.

This clone was observed a single time. V and J are TRBV20-1 and TRBJ2-2; no definite D call. This CDR3 is 11 amino acids long. Germline-derived CDR1 and CDR2 are DFQATT and SNEGSKA (reference sequence). The ends were cut back, 5 bases at V and 4 bases at J, with 5 bases in the middle. The CDR3 sequence is CSAWVTGELFF. CDR3 sequence (DNA): TGCAGTGCTTGGGTCACCGGGGAGCTGTTTTTT.

The chain carries TRBV27 and TRBJ2-1; D might be TRBD1 or TRBD2, each matching 5 bases. The CDR3 runs to 13 residues. Trimming took off 10 bases at V and 7 bases at J, with 17 bases between the two ends. Looked up from germline, CDR1 is MNHEY and CDR2 is SMNVEV (reference sequence). The CDR3 is CATDGGSGNEQFF. The CDR3 coding sequence is TGTGCCACCGATGGGGGATCTGGTAATGAGCAGTTCTTC.

The gene calls are TRBV14 and TRBJ1-1, with D possibly matching TRBD1 (5 bases). The CDR3 is 15 amino acids. The V end was cut by 4 bases, the J end by 1 base, with 13 bases between. Germline CDR1 and CDR2: SGHDN and FVKESK. The CDR3 nucleotides are TGTGCCAGCAGCCCACCGGGACCCAGGAACACTGAAGCTTTCTTT. Translated, it gives CASSPPGPRNTEAFF.

In its sample, this clone was seen a few times. The V and J genes are TRBV6-4 and TRBJ2-2; D unresolved. Trimming removed 2 bases from V and 3 bases from J, with 4 bases in between. CDR1 and CDR2 from the germline V gene are MRHNA and SNTAGT. The CDR3 runs to 13 residues. The CDR3 is CASSDRDTGELFF. As DNA, the CDR3 is TGTGCCAGCAGTGACAGGGACACCGGGGAGCTGTTTTTT.

The chain joins TRBV9 to TRBJ1-1; D remains ambiguous. The germline CDR1 and CDR2 sequences are SGDLS and YYNGEE. This CDR3 has 13 amino acids. The V end was cut by 4 bases, the J end by 0 bases, with 7 bases between. The CDR3 region is CASSPGLNTEAFF. The CDR3 bases are TGTGCCAGCAGCCCTGGACTGAACACTGAAGCTTTCTTT.

CDR3 sequence reads: CASTLGGNEAFF. In DNA form, the CDR3 reads TGTGCCAGCACCCTAGGGGGGAATGAAGCTTTCTTT. This sequence joins TRBV7-9 and TRBJ1-1; D perhaps matches TRBD1 (6 bases). Trimming removed 7 bases from V and 7 bases from J, with 13 bases in between. CDR1 is SEHNR, CDR2 FQNEAQ, per germline (reference sequence). This CDR3 contains 12 residues.

This chain links TRBV5-6 with TRBJ2-1; D call uncertain. The CDR3 loop spans 14 amino acids. Germline CDR1 reads SGHDT; CDR2 reads YYEEEE. Deletions cut 0 bases from V and 7 bases from J, with 11 bases between. CDR3 sequence (DNA): TGTGCCAGCAGCTTGGGAACGTCGACGAATGAGCAGTTCTTC. As protein: CASSLGTSTNEQFF. The full variable domain, completed using reference TRBV5-6 and TRBJ2-1, is DAGVTQSPTHLIKTRGQQVTLRCSPKSGHDTVSWYQQALGQGPQFIFQYYEEEERQRGNFPDRFSGHQFPNYSSELNVNALLLGDSALYLCASSLGTSTNEQFFGPGTRLTVL.

The chain combines TRBV9 with TRBJ2-2, with TRBD2 matching 9 bases. CDR1 SGDLS and CDR2 YYNGEE come from the germline V gene. There are 16 residues in the CDR3. The trim removed 4 bases at V and 4 bases at J, leaving 8 bases unmatched. In DNA, the CDR3 is TGTGCCAGCAGCCTCGGGCTAGCGGGGTCCACCGGGGAGCTGTTTTTT. Amino acids: CASSLGLAGSTGELFF.

The V gene is TRBV4-1, the J gene TRBJ1-2, with D possibly matching TRBD1 (6 bases). V lost 1 base and J 4 bases, leaving 13 bases between the germline ends. Germline V CDR1 and CDR2: MGHRA, YSYEKL. This CDR3 is built from 15 residues. CDR3 in DNA: TGCGCCAGCAGCCAAGTAGGCACAGGGATCTATGGCTACACCTTC. Its protein product is CASSQVGTGIYGYTF.

This clone was observed a single time. The genes are TRBV30 and TRBJ2-1; D unresolved. Germline lookup yields CDR1 GTSNPN and CDR2 SVGIG (reference sequence). The V and J ends lost 3 bases and 9 bases respectively, with 15 bases between them. The CDR3 has 13 amino acids. The CDR3 sequence is CAWRPQNRAEQFF. The CDR3 bases are TGTGCCTGGAGGCCCCAAAATCGTGCTGAGCAGTTCTTC.